One sample yielded the 21 T cell receptor beta chains listed below, sequenced in a study of T-cell memory formation after mild COVID-19. Each CDR3 protein is one row after TCRdb ran MiXCR on the 5' RACE reads. Of about 470,000 distinct CDR3 sequences listed, nearly 25% are singletons. The material sequenced was PBMCs or a T cell subset sorted from them (not recorded which). These receptors all stem from an adult woman who had mild COVID-19 (a few samples of this study predate the infection). Cell type and time point are not known.

V gene TRBV11-2 combines with J gene TRBJ2-1, with D maybe TRBD1 (6 bases). This CDR3 comprises 14 residues. The germline V gene encodes CDR1 SGHAT and CDR2 FQNNGV. The germline V and J ends were trimmed by 5 bases and 4 bases, with 12 bases remaining between them. The CDR3, as DNA: TGTGCCAGCAGCCCACTGACAGGATACAATGAGCAGTTCTTC. Its translation: CASSPLTGYNEQFF. Full variable domain (rest looked up from reference TRBV11-2 and TRBJ2-1): EAGVAQSPRYKIIEKRQSVAFWCNPISGHATLYWYQQILGQGPKLLIQFQNNGVVDDSQLPKDRFSAERLKGVDSTLKIQPAKLEDSAVYLCASSPLTGYNEQFFGPGTRLTVL.

The J gene is TRBJ1-1, the V gene TRBV19; D uncertain. V lost 4 bases and J lost 1, with 10 bases in between. Germline V gene data show CDR1 as LNHDA and CDR2 as SQIVND (reference sequence). The CDR3 runs to 14 residues. CDR3 sequence: CASSTRTGNTEAFF. DNA of the CDR3: TGTGCCAGTAGTACGAGGACGGGGAACACTGAAGCTTTCTTT.

The CDR3 loop reads CATSDLERQGQGQPQHF. CDR3 sequence (DNA): TGTGCCACCAGTGATTTGGAGCGGCAGGGCCAAGGTCAGCCCCAGCATTTT. The chain employs TRBV24-1 and TRBJ1-5; D may be TRBD1 (5 bases). The germline gives CDR1 KGHDR, CDR2 SFDVKD. This CDR3 region has 17 residues. Trimming took off 0 bases at V and 6 bases at J, with 17 bases between the two ends.

With regard to this clonotype: The junction differs from germline at one of its ends, possibly a read error. The rearrangement links TRBV12-3 or TRBV12-4 to TRBJ2-1; no clear D gene. CDR3 length equals 15 residues. CDR3 loop: CASSSRPSSDNEQFF. The CDR3 DNA reads TGTGCCAGCAGTTCTAGGCCGAGCTCCGACAATGAGCAGTTCTTC.

The rearrangement joins TRBV20-1 to TRBJ1-4; D remains ambiguous. From germline, CDR1 is DFQATT and CDR2 SNEGSKA (reference sequence). This CDR3 comprises 15 residues. Trimming took 1 base from V and 5 from J, leaving 14 bases between them. CDR3 protein: CSARGLSGINEKLFF. In DNA, the CDR3 is TGCAGTGCTAGAGGACTTTCCGGGATAAATGAAAAACTGTTTTTT.

V and J are TRBV7-9 and TRBJ2-1; weak D call: TRBD2 (5 bases). The V and J ends lost 2 bases and 9 bases respectively, with 20 bases between them. Germline lookup yields CDR1 SEHNR and CDR2 FQNEAQ (reference sequence). This CDR3 comprises 16 residues. CDR3 DNA: TGTGCCAGCAGCTTATTTTCGGGATTAAGTAGCAGTGAGCAGTTCTTC. It codes for CASSLFSGLSSSEQFF.

The V gene is TRBV29-1, the J gene TRBJ2-5; D possibly uses TRBD1 or TRBD2 (5 bases each). The V end lost 2 bases, the J end lost 6 bases, and 10 bases lay between the germline ends. This CDR3 is 12 amino acids long. The germline gives CDR1 SQVTM, CDR2 ANQGSEA. The CDR3 reads CSVEMGTKTQYF. The DNA for the CDR3 is TGCAGCGTTGAAATGGGGACCAAGACCCAGTACTTC.

The chain links TRBV12-1 to TRBJ2-7; the table's D gene call, TRBD1, was not cross checked with the DNA. TRBV12-1 has pseudogene status. CDR3 length: 17 residues. The CDR3 protein is CASSHSGQGAPLYEQYF. The CDR3, as DNA: TGTGCCAGCAGCCACTCAGGGCAGGGGGCCCCACTCTACGAGCAGTACTTC.

The CDR3 DNA sequence: TGTGCCAGCAGAGTCTCGGCAGGCCACAATGAGCAGTTCTTC. Translated, it gives CASRVSAGHNEQFF. The chain is built from TRBV6-2 or TRBV6-3 and TRBJ2-1, with D unclear. CDR3 length: 14 residues. Germline CDR1 and CDR2: MNHEY and SVGEGT. Trimming pared 6 bases from V and 5 bases from J, leaving 14 bases between.

This clonotype was counted only a few times. The J gene is TRBJ2-5, the V gene TRBV2, with no clear D. The CDR3 loop spans 13 amino acids. The V and J ends lost 6 bases and 7 bases respectively, with 15 bases between them. CDR1 is SNHLY, CDR2 FYNNEI, per germline. CDR3 in amino acids: CASRAEVLGTQYF. The CDR3 coding sequence is TGTGCCAGCAGGGCAGAGGTCTTGGGGACCCAGTACTTC.

This clonotype has only a few counts. CDR3 sequence: CASSVAGPNNEQFF. CDR3 nucleotides: TGTGCCAGCAGTGTAGCGGGGCCAAACAATGAGCAGTTCTTC. The chain uses TRBV7-3 and TRBJ2-1; 8 positions agree with TRBD2. The CDR3 loop spans 14 amino acids. Trimming removed 6 bases from V and 5 bases from J; junction bases left unmatched: 6. Germline V CDR1 and CDR2: SGHTA, FQGTGA.

This chain links TRBV20-1 with TRBJ1-2, with 8 bases that match TRBD1. CDR1 is DFQATT and CDR2 is SNEGSKA in the germline V gene (reference sequence). The CDR3 extends over 12 amino acids. V shed 5 bases and J 4 bases; nucleotides not matched to a gene: 3. CDR3 region: CSAQTGAYGYTF. CDR3 nucleotides: TGCAGTGCTCAGACAGGGGCCTATGGCTACACCTTC.

This sequence joins TRBV7-9 and TRBJ1-3, with 7 bases aligning to TRBD1. The CDR3 extends over 16 amino acids. Germline lookup yields CDR1 SEHNR and CDR2 FQNEAQ (reference sequence). With V trimmed by 5 bases and J by 0 bases, 7 bases remained unmatched. CDR3 sequence reads: CASSPDRVSSGNTIYF. DNA for the CDR3: TGTGCCAGCAGCCCCGACAGGGTGAGCTCTGGAAACACCATATATTTT. The full variable domain, rest sourced from reference TRBV7-9 and TRBJ1-3, is DTGVSQNPRHKITKRGQNVTFRCDPISEHNRLYWYRQTLGQGPEFLTYFQNEAQLEKSRLLSDRFSAERPKGSFSTLEIQRTEQGDSAMYLCASSPDRVSSGNTIYFGEGSWLTVV.

The V and J genes are TRBV6-5 and TRBJ2-7; 15 bases are shared with TRBD2. The CDR3 runs to 17 residues. The V and J ends lost 0 bases and 5 bases, in that order; junction bases with no gene match: 5. The germline gives CDR1 MNHEY, CDR2 SVGAGI. The CDR3 loop is CASSYSGTSGGRDEQYF. CDR3 nucleotide sequence: TGTGCCAGCAGTTACTCTGGGACTAGCGGGGGGCGGGACGAGCAGTACTTC.

This chain connects TRBV5-1 to TRBJ1-2, with D unclear. V lost 1 base and J 1 base, leaving 8 bases between the germline ends. The germline V gene encodes CDR1 SGHRS and CDR2 YFSETQ. The CDR3 is 14 amino acids. The CDR3 DNA is TGCGCCAGCAGCTTGTACGGTTATAACTATGGCTACACCTTC. Its protein is CASSLYGYNYGYTF.

The J gene is TRBJ2-1, the V gene TRBV27; perhaps TRBD2 as D (5 bases). Germline CDR1 MNHEY, CDR2 SMNVEV (reference sequence). The CDR3 is 14 residues long. With 3 bases removed from V and 7 bases from J, the gap between germline ends came to 13 bases. CDR3 sequence reads: CASSFLGPGNEQFF. CDR3 sequence (DNA): TGTGCCAGCAGTTTTCTTGGCCCGGGGAATGAGCAGTTCTTC.

The J gene is TRBJ1-1, the V gene TRBV24-1; 7 bases fit TRBD1. Unmatched junction bases numbered 19, after V lost 7 bases and J lost 6 bases. Germline CDR1 reads KGHDR; CDR2 reads SFDVKD. The CDR3 extends over 17 amino acids. Here the CDR3 reads CATRSGQEPAGGAEAFF. DNA for the CDR3: TGTGCCACCAGGAGCGGACAGGAGCCTGCGGGGGGGGCTGAAGCTTTCTTT.

V is TRBV5-1 and J is TRBJ2-5; maybe TRBD2 (6 bases). V was clipped by 2 bases and J by 5 bases, with 10 bases between them. CDR1 is SGHRS, CDR2 YFSETQ, per germline. The CDR3 is 13 amino acids. This CDR3 reads CASSLPSVETQYF. The CDR3 nucleotides read TGCGCCAGCAGCTTACCTAGCGTTGAGACCCAGTACTTC.

This sequence joins TRBV25-1 and TRBJ2-1, with 14 bases lining up with TRBD2. Germline CDR1 and CDR2: MGHDK and SYGVNS. The CDR3 contains 17 residues. V shed 3 bases and J 8 bases; nucleotides not matched to a gene: 9. The CDR3 region has the DNA TGTGCCAGCAGTGAGGGGACTAGCGGGAGAGTAGGCTATGAGCAGTTCTTC. Protein sequence: CASSEGTSGRVGYEQFF.

J is TRBJ2-3 and V is TRBV7-9; D is undetermined. Germline V gives CDR1 SEHNR, CDR2 FQNEAQ (reference sequence). The CDR3 has 13 amino acids. Trimming cost V 5 bases and J 7 bases, with 13 bases left between them. The CDR3 nucleotides are TGTGCCAGCAGCCCCCCTCCCTCCCATACGCAGTATTTT. As protein: CASSPPPSHTQYF.

This chain links TRBV13 with TRBJ1-2, with TRBD1 identical over 7 bases. The CDR3 covers 16 residues. V was pared by 5 bases and J by 9 bases, with 18 bases of the junction left unmatched. Germline assignment: CDR1 PRHDT and CDR2 FYEKMQ (reference sequence). CDR3 residues: CASSPKAPTGSTSYTF. For the CDR3, the DNA is TGTGCCAGCAGCCCCAAAGCCCCGACAGGGTCGACGAGCTACACCTTC.